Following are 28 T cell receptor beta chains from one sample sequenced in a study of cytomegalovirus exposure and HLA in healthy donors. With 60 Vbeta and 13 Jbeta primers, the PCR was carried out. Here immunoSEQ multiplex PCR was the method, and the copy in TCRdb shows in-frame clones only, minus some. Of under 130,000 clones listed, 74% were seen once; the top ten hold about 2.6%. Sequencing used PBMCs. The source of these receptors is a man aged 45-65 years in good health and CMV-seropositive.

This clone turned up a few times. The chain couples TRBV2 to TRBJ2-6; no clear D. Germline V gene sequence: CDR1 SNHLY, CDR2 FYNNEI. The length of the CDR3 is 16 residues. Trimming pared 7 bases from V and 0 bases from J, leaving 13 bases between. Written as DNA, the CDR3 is TGTGCCAGCACCTCTATGTCCTACTCTGGGGCCAACGTCCTGACTTTC. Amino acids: CASTSMSYSGANVLTF.

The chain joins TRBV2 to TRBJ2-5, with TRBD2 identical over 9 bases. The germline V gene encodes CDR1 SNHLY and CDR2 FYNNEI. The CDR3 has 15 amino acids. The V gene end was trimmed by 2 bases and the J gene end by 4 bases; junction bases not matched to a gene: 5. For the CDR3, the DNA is TGTGCCAGCAGTGAAAAACTAGCGGGTTCAGAGACCCAGTACTTC. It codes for CASSEKLAGSETQYF.

In DNA, the CDR3 is TGTGCCAGCAGCTTAAACCTAGGGGACTACAATGAGCAGTTCTTC. Amino acids: CASSLNLGDYNEQFF. This chain uses TRBV5-4 with TRBJ2-1, with a possible D match to TRBD1 (5 bases). CDR1 and CDR2 (germline): SGHNT, YYREEE (reference sequence). V lost 2 bases to trimming and J lost 3 bases, with 12 bases between them. The CDR3 totals 15 residues.

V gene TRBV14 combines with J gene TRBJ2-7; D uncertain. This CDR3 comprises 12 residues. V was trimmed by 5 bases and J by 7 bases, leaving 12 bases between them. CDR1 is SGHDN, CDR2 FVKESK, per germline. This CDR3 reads CASSCLAWEQYF. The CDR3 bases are TGTGCCAGCAGCTGCCTCGCGTGGGAGCAGTACTTC.

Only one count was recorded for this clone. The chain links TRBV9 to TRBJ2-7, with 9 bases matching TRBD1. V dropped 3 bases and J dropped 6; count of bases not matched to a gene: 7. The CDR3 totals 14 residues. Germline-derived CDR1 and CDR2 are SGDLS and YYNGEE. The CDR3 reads CASSAGTGYSEQYF. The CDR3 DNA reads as TGTGCCAGCAGCGCCGGGACAGGGTACTCCGAGCAGTACTTC.

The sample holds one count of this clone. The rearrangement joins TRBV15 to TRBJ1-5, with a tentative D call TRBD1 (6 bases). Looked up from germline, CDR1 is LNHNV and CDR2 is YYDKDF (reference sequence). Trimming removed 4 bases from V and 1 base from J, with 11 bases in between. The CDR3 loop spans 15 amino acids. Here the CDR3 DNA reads TGTGCCACCAGCATCCGACAGGCGAGCAATCAGCCCCAGCATTTT. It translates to CATSIRQASNQPQHF.

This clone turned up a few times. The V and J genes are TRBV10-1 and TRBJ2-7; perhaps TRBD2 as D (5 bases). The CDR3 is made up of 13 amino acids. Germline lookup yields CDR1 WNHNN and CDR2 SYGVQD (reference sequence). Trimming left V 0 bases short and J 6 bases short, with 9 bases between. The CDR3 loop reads CASSESGESEQYF. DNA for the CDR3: TGCGCCAGCAGTGAGTCTGGGGAGTCCGAGCAGTACTTC.

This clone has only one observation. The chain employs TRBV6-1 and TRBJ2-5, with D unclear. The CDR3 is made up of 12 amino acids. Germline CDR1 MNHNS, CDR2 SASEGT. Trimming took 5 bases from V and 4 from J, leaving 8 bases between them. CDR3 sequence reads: CASSWSGETQYF. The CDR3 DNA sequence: TGTGCCAGCAGTTGGAGTGGAGAGACCCAGTACTTC.

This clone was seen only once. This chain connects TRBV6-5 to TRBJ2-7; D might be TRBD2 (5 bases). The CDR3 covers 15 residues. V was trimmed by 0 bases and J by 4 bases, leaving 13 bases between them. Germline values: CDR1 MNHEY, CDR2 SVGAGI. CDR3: CASSYSGKAVYEQYF. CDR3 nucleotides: TGTGCCAGCAGTTACTCCGGGAAGGCCGTTTACGAGCAGTACTTC.

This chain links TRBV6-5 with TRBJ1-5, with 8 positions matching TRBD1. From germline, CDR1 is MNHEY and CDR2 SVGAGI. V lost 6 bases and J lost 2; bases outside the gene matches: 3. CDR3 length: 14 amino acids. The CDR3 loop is CASSTTGGNQPQHF. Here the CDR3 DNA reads TGTGCCAGCAGCACGACAGGGGGCAATCAGCCCCAGCATTTT.

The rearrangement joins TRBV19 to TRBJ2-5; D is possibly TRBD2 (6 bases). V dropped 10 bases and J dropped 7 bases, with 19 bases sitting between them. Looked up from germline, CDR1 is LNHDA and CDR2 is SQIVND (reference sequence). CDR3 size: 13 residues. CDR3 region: CAIPPGTPRTQYF. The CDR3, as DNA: TGTGCCATCCCCCCGGGGACTCCGAGGACCCAGTACTTC.

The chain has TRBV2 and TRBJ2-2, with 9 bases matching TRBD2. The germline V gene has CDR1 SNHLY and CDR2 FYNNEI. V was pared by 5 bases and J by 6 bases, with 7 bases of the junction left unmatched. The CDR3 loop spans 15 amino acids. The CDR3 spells CASSPPSGASGELFF. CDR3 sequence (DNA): TGTGCCAGCAGTCCCCCTAGCGGGGCATCCGGGGAGCTGTTTTTT.

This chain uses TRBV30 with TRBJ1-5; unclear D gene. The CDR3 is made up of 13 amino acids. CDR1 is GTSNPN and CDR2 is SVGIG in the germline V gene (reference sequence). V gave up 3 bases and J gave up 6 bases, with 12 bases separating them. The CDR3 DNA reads TGTGCCTGGAGCCCTTTCCCCAGTCAGCCCCAGCATTTT. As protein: CAWSPFPSQPQHF. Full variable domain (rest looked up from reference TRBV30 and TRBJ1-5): SQTIHQWPATLVQPVGSPLSLECTVEGTSNPNLYWYRQAAGRGLQLLFYSVGIGQISSEVPQNLSASRPQDRQFILSSKKLLLSDSGFYLCAWSPFPSQPQHFGDGTRLSIL.

The CDR3 protein is CASSELAGGGAKNIQYF. CDR3 DNA: TGTGCCAGCAGTGAGCTAGCGGGAGGCGGGGCCAAAAACATTCAGTACTTC. This chain links TRBV25-1 with TRBJ2-4; 11 nucleotides align to TRBD2. Germline values: CDR1 MGHDK, CDR2 SYGVNS. The CDR3 is 17 amino acids. V lost 3 bases and J lost 1; bases outside the gene matches: 5.

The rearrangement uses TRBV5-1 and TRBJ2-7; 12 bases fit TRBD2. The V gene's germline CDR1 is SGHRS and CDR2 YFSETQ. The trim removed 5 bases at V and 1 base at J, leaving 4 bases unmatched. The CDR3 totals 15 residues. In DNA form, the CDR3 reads TGCGCCAGCAGGACCGGGACTAGCGGGTCCTACGAGCAGTACTTC. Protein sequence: CASRTGTSGSYEQYF.

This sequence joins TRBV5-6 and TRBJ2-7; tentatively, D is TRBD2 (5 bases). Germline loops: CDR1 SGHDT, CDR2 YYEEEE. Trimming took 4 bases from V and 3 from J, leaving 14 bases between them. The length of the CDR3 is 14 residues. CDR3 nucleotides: TGTGCCAGCAGCCCCGGGGTTCATTTCTACGAGCAGTACTTC. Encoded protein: CASSPGVHFYEQYF.

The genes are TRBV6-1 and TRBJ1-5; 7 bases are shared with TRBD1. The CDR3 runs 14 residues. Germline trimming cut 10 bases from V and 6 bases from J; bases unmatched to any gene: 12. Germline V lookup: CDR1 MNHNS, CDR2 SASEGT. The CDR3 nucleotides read TGTGCCACCACGGGACAGCTACAGGGTCAGCCCCAGCATTTT. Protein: CATTGQLQGQPQHF.

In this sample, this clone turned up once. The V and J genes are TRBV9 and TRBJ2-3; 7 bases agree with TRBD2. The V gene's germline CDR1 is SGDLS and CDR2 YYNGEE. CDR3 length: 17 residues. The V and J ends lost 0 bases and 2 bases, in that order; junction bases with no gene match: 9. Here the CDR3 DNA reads TGTGCCAGCAGCGTAGGCCTCCCAGCGGGACCCACAGATACGCAGTATTTT. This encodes CASSVGLPAGPTDTQYF.

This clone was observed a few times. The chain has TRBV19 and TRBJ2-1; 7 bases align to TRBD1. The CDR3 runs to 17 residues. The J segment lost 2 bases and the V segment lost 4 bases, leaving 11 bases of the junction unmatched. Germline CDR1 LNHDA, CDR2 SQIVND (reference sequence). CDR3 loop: CASSTGAGRGPYNEQFF. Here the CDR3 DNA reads TGTGCCAGTAGTACAGGGGCTGGAAGGGGGCCCTACAATGAGCAGTTCTTC.

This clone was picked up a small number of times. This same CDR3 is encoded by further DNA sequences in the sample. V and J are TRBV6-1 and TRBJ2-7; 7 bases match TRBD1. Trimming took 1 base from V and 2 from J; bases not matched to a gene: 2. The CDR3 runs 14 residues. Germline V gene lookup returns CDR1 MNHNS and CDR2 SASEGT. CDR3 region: CASSEGQGAYEQYF. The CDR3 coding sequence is TGTGCCAGCAGTGAAGGACAGGGAGCCTACGAGCAGTACTTC.

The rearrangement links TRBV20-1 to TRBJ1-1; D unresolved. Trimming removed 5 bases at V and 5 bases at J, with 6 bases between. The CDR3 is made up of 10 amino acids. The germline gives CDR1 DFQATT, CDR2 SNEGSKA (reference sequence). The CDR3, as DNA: TGCAGTGCTCTAAAGACTGAAGCTTTCTTT. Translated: CSALKTEAFF.

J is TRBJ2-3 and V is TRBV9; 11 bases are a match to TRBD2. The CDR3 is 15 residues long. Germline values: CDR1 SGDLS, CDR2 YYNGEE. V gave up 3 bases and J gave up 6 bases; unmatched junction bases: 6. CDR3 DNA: TGTGCCAGCAGCGGGGGGGCTAGCGGGAGGGATACGCAGTATTTT. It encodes CASSGGASGRDTQYF.

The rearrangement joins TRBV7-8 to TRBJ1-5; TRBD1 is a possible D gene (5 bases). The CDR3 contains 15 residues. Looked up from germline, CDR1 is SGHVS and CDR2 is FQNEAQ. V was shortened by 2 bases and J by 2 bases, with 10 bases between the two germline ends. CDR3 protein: CASSLWGSGNQPQHF. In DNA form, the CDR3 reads TGTGCCAGCAGCTTATGGGGCTCGGGCAATCAGCCCCAGCATTTT.

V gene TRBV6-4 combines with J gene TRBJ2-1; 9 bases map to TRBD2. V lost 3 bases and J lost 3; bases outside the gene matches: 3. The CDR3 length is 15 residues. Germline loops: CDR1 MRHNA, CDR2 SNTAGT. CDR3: CASSEISGSYNEQFF. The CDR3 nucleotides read TGTGCCAGCAGTGAGATTAGCGGGAGCTACAATGAGCAGTTCTTC.

CDR3 sequence reads: CASSQGQVVNEQFF. Written as DNA, the CDR3 is TGTGCCAGCAGCCAAGGACAGGTAGTCAATGAGCAGTTCTTC. The chain joins TRBV2 to TRBJ2-1, with 7 nucleotides matching TRBD1. The V segment lost 6 bases and the J segment 6 bases; nucleotides outside the gene matches: 8. The CDR3 has 14 residues. Germline CDR1 is SNHLY and CDR2 is FYNNEI. Full variable domain (rest looked up from reference TRBV2 and TRBJ2-1): EPEVTQTPSHQVTQMGQEVILRCVPISNHLYFYWYRQILGQKVEFLVSFYNNEISEKSEIFDDQFSVERPDGSNFTLKIRSTKLEDSAMYFCASSQGQVVNEQFFGPGTRLTVL.

The CDR3 region is CSVAFSAFANTGELFF. The CDR3 DNA sequence: TGCAGCGTTGCGTTTAGCGCGTTCGCGAACACCGGGGAGCTGTTTTTT. This chain joins TRBV29-1 and TRBJ2-2, with D possibly being TRBD2 (5 bases). Trimming took off 4 bases at V and 0 bases at J, with 15 bases between the two ends. Germline loops: CDR1 SQVTM, CDR2 ANQGSEA. The CDR3 loop spans 16 amino acids.

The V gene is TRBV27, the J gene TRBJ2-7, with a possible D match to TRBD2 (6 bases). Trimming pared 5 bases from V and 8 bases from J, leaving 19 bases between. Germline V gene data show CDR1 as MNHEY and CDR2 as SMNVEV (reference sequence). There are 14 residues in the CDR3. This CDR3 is CASSITRESMKQYF. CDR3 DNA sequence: TGTGCCAGCAGTATTACACGGGAGTCCATGAAGCAGTACTTC.

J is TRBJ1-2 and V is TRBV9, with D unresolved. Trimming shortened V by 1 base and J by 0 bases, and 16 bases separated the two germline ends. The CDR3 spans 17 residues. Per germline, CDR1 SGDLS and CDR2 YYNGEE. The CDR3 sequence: CASSVSPTRRSNYGYTF. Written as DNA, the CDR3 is TGTGCCAGCAGCGTATCCCCGACACGACGTTCTAACTATGGCTACACCTTC.